The clone carrying this T cell receptor beta chain has more than one count but fewer than ten. Its antigen is unidentified. This entry belongs to a study of beta chain features in type 1 diabetes. Study background: Across the samples, more than 85 million sorted cells were examined in total.

The study's findings and limits: Across all four CD4+ subsets, people with type 1 diabetes showed modestly shorter TCRB CDR3s.

Expressed TCRB transcripts were sequenced after all isolated RNA was converted to cDNA. Naive, central memory and regulatory T cell samples averaged about 3.57 million reads. Data came from immunoSEQ multiplex PCR; TCRdb stores just in-frame clones and leaves some out. The table records hundreds of thousands of clones, 11% of them present only once. Markers CD45RO/CCR7/CD25/CD127/CD95/CD27 served to sort CD4+ naive, central memory, regulatory and stem cell-like memory cells. The sequenced material came from naive CD4+ T cells from blood. This sequence originates from a man aged 30 to 45 with type 1 diabetes.

The CDR3 is CASSLLGEATTGELFF. In nucleotides, the CDR3 is TGTGCCAGCAGCTTACTGGGGGAGGCGACCACCGGGGAGCTGTTTTTT. The chain joins TRBV7-3 to TRBJ2-2; D perhaps matches TRBD2 (6 bases). Looked up from germline, CDR1 is SGHTA and CDR2 is FQGTGA. The CDR3 totals 16 residues. Trimming removed 2 bases at V and 4 bases at J, with 14 bases between.